The clone carrying this TCR beta chain turned up a few times. The antigen remains unidentified. The data belong to a study of long-term antiretroviral therapy in people with HIV. Study-level points and caveats: Drawn between the mid-2000s and the late 2010s, the blood was possibly obtained under older ART regimens. Clones with expansion before ART led the repertoire at all time points. Spans of CDR3 length were tighter for HIV repertoires than for controls.

They ran version v3.0 of the immunoSEQ assay at survey level. Sequenced by immunoSEQ multiplex PCR; TCRdb stores in-frame clones only, minus some. Of 10,000 to 15,000 clones in the sample, almost 80% are singletons; the top ten hold 9.5% to 13%. The sequencing used unsorted PBMCs, collected 0.8 years before starting antiretroviral therapy. This sequence originates from a middle-aged woman with HIV.

The CDR3 is CASSPFRADGYTF. In DNA form, the CDR3 reads TGTGCCAGCAGCCCGTTCAGGGCAGATGGCTACACCTTC. This chain joins TRBV5-4 and TRBJ1-2; D possibly corresponds to TRBD1 (5 bases). The V gene lost 4 bases and the J gene lost 6 bases, with 13 bases spanning the gap. The CDR3 sequence is 13 residues long. Germline values: CDR1 SGHNT, CDR2 YYREEE (reference sequence).